The sequence of this T cell receptor (beta chain) was determined in a study of graft-versus-host responses after intestinal transplantation. Turning to the study itself: Tacrolimus plus steroids were given to all recipients for about 3 years, preceded by anti-thymocyte globulin induction. Study-wide results and caveats: Recipient-marrow GvH clones were detected, some having first appeared in ileum or blood.

Produced via immunoSEQ multiplex PCR; TCRdb's table is partial and in-frame only. The data show 85,000 to 100,000 clones, about 90% seen once. Comment on this clone: Antigen specificity is unknown.

The CDR3 consists of 13 residues. The germline V gene has CDR1 WNHNN and CDR2 SYGVQD (reference sequence). J gave up 8 bases and V 4 bases, and 0 bases lay outside the gene matches. This sample comprised unstimulated CD8+ T cells sorted from spleen or lymph node cells, obtained before transplant. V is TRBV10-1 and J is TRBJ2-1, with 12 bases fitting TRBD1. The sequence came from a human donor who was the organ donor for an intestinal transplant. The CDR3 sequence is CASSGDRGHEQFF. The CDR3 bases are TGCGCCAGCAGTGGGGACAGGGGGCATGAGCAGTTCTTC.